These 9 T cell receptor beta chains share one sample of origin, sequenced in a study of blood T cell repertoires in COVID-19. Repertoires were generated with immunoSEQ multiplex PCR, while TCRdb's copy carries only in-frame clones and drops some. The repertoire includes roughly 250,000 clones, roughly 87% of them detected once, and approximately 7.6% sits in the top ten. Material for sequencing was peripheral blood. The receptor source for this set is a man between 60 and 70 years old who had recovered from COVID-19.

This clone has more than one count but fewer than ten. The chain carries TRBV9 and TRBJ1-5; perhaps TRBD1 as D (5 bases). Germline V gives CDR1 SGDLS, CDR2 YYNGEE. The CDR3 consists of 14 residues. V was clipped by 3 bases and J by 5 bases, with 12 bases between them. CDR3 loop: CASSGGHLDQPQHF. The CDR3 nucleotides are TGTGCCAGCAGCGGTGGACACCTAGATCAGCCCCAGCATTTT. The variable domain in full, with the rest retrieved from reference TRBV9 and TRBJ1-5, is DSGVTQTPKHLITATGQRVTLRCSPRSGDLSVYWYQQSLDQGLQFLIQYYNGEERAKGNILERFSAQQFPDLHSELNLSSLELGDSALYFCASSGGHLDQPQHFGDGTRLSIL.

The chain combines TRBV16 with TRBJ1-5; D ambiguous. Germline V gives CDR1 KGHSY, CDR2 FQNENV. This CDR3 is built from 14 residues. With 4 bases removed from V and 4 bases from J, the gap between germline ends came to 11 bases. CDR3 DNA: TGTGCCAGCAGCCGCACCCCGGGGAATCAGCCCCAGCATTTT. Translating gives CASSRTPGNQPQHF.

The rearrangement uses TRBV6-4 and TRBJ1-2; the D gene is possibly TRBD1 (6 bases). Looked up from germline, CDR1 is MRHNA and CDR2 is SNTAGT. This CDR3 spans 14 amino acids. Between the trimmed V and J ends, which lost 4 bases and 3 bases, there was a span of 12 bases. The CDR3 nucleotides read TGTGCCAGCAGTGGATGGACAGACTACTATGGCTACACCTTC. Its translation is CASSGWTDYYGYTF.

V usage is TRBV19 and J usage is TRBJ2-6; the match to TRBD1 covers 8 bases. The germline V gene has CDR1 LNHDA and CDR2 SQIVND (reference sequence). V gave up 3 bases and J gave up 4 bases; unmatched junction bases: 8. The CDR3 contains 17 residues. CDR3 region: CASSIGQGLAGANVLTF. The CDR3, as DNA: TGTGCCAGTAGTATTGGACAGGGACTTGCCGGGGCCAACGTCCTGACTTTC.

The genes are TRBV3-1 (or the pseudogene TRBV3-2) and TRBJ2-5, with 12 bases fitting TRBD2. V was pared by 0 bases and J by 2 bases, with 1 base of the junction left unmatched. CDR1 is LGHDT and CDR2 is YNNKEL in the germline V gene (reference sequence). The CDR3 loop spans 16 amino acids. The CDR3 loop reads CASSQDTSGGQETQYF. Here the CDR3 DNA reads TGTGCCAGCAGCCAAGATACTAGCGGGGGGCAAGAGACCCAGTACTTC.

This clone was detected a few times. The chain is built from TRBV5-6 and TRBJ1-5, with a tentative D call TRBD1 (6 bases). The CDR3 totals 15 residues. Germline CDR1 reads SGHDT; CDR2 reads YYEEEE. V shed 0 bases and J shed 7 bases, with 14 bases lying between them. The CDR3 loop is CASSLDGRGSQPQHF. The CDR3 coding sequence is TGTGCCAGCAGCTTGGACGGCAGGGGAAGCCAGCCCCAGCATTTT.

The V call is TRBV28, the J call TRBJ1-5; 8 nucleotides agree with TRBD1. Germline V gene data show CDR1 as MDHEN and CDR2 as SYDVKM. After removal of 2 bases from V and 6 bases from J, the junction contained 6 bases not matched to a gene. The CDR3 runs 15 residues. Here the CDR3 DNA reads TGTGCCAGCAGTTTAGGCAGGGGGCCTGTTCAGCCCCAGCATTTT. This encodes CASSLGRGPVQPQHF.

The chain has TRBV5-1 and TRBJ2-3, with 8 bases aligning to TRBD2. The CDR3 consists of 17 residues. Germline values: CDR1 SGHRS, CDR2 YFSETQ. Losses at the gene ends were 0 bases for V and 0 bases for J; bases not matched to a gene: 6. The CDR3 loop reads CASSLAVAGGSTDTQYF. CDR3 coding DNA: TGCGCCAGCAGCTTGGCAGTGGCGGGGGGAAGCACAGATACGCAGTATTTT. The whole variable domain, remainder taken from reference TRBV5-1 and TRBJ2-3, is KAGVTQTPRYLIKTRGQQVTLSCSPISGHRSVSWYQQTPGQGLQFLFEYFSETQRNKGNFPGRFSGRQFSNSRSEMNVSTLELGDSALYLCASSLAVAGGSTDTQYFGPGTRLTVL.

The V gene is TRBV18, the J gene TRBJ2-1; TRBD2 matches 13 bases. From germline, CDR1 is KGHSH and CDR2 LQKENI. Germline trimming cut 4 bases from V and 4 bases from J; bases unmatched to any gene: 4. The CDR3 has 16 residues. CDR3 in amino acids: CASSLSTSGGYNEQFF. In nucleotides, the CDR3 is TGTGCCAGCTCACTCTCGACTAGCGGGGGGTACAATGAGCAGTTCTTC.